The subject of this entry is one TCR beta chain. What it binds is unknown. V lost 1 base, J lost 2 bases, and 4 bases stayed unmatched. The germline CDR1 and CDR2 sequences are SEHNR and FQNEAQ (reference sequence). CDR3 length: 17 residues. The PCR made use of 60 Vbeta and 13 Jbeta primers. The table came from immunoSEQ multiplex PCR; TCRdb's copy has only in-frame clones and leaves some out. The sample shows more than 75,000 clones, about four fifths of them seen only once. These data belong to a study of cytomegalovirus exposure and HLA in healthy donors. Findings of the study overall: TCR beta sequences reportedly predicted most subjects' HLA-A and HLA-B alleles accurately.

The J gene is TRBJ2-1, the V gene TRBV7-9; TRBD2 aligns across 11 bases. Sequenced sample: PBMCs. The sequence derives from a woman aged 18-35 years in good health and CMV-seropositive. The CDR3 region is CASSLEGLAVTYNEQFF. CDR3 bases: TGTGCCAGCAGCTTAGAGGGACTAGCGGTGACCTACAATGAGCAGTTCTTC.